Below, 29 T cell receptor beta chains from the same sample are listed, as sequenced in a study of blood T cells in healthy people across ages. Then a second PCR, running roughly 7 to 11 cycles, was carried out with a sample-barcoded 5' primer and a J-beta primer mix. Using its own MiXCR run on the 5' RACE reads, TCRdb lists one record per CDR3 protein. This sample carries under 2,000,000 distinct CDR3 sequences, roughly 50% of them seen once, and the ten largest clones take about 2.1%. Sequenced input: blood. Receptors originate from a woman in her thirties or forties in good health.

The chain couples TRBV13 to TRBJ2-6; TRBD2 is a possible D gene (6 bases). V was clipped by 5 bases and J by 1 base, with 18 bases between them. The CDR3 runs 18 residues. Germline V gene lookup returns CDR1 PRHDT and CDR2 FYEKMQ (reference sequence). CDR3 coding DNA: TGTGCCAGCAGCCCCTCCGGAGGGGCTGGGTCTGGGGCCAACGTCCTGACTTTC. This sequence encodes CASSPSGGAGSGANVLTF.

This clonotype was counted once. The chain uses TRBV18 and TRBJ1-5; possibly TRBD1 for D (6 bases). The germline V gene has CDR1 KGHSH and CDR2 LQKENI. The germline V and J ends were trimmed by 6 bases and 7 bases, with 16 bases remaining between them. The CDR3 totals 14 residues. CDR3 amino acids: CASSQQGSQQPQHF. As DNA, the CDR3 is TGTGCCAGCTCGCAACAGGGAAGTCAACAGCCCCAGCATTTT. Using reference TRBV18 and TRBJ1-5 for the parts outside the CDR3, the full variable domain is NAGVMQNPRHLVRRRGQEARLRCSPMKGHSHVYWYRQLPEEGLKFMVYLQKENIIDESGMPKERFSAEFPKEGPSILRIQQVVRGDSAAYFCASSQQGSQQPQHFGDGTRLSIL.

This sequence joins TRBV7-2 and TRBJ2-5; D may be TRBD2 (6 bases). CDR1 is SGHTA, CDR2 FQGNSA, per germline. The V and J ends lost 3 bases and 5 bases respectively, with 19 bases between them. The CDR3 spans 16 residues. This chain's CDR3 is CASSFKGLDPRETQYF. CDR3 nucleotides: TGTGCCAGCAGCTTCAAGGGACTGGACCCTCGGGAGACCCAGTACTTC.

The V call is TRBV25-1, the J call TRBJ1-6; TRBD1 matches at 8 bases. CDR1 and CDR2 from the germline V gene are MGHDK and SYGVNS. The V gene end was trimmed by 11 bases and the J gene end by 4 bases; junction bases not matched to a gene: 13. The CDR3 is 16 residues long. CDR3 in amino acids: CASSPLGTGYNSPLHF. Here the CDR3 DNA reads TGTGCCTCTTCACCCCTCGGGACAGGTTATAATTCACCCCTCCACTTT.

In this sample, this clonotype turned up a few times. This chain's CDR3 is CASNPHPFGQGAANEQFF. The CDR3 DNA reads TGTGCCAGCAACCCACACCCCTTCGGACAGGGGGCAGCGAATGAGCAGTTCTTC. V usage is TRBV9 and J usage is TRBJ2-1, with 11 positions matching TRBD1. The germline V gene has CDR1 SGDLS and CDR2 YYNGEE. This CDR3 comprises 18 residues. V dropped 6 bases and J dropped 7; count of bases not matched to a gene: 18.

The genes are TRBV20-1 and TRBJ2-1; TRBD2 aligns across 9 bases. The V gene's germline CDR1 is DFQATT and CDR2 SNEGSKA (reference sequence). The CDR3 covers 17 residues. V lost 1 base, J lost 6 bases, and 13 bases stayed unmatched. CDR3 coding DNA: TGCAGTGCTAGAGGTCAGGGACTAGCAGGGAGTGGCAATGAGCAGTTCTTC. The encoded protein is CSARGQGLAGSGNEQFF.

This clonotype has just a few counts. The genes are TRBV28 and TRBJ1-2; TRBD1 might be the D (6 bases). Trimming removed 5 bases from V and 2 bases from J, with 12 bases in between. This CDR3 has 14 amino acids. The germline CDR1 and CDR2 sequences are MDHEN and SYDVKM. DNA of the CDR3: TGTGCCAGCAGTCCCCCGGACAGCAACTATGGCTACACCTTC. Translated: CASSPPDSNYGYTF.

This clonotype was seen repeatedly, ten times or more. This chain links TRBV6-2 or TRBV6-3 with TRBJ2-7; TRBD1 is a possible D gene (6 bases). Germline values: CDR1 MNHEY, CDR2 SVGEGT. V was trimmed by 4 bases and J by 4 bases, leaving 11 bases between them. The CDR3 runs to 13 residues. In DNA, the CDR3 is TGTGCCAGCAGTTTACAGGGTCGGTACGAGCAGTACTTC. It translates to CASSLQGRYEQYF.

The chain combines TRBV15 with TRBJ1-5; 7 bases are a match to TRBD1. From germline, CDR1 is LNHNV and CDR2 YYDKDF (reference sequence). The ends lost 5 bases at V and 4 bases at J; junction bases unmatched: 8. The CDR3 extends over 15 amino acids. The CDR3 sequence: CATSRGGGANQPQHF. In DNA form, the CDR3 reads TGTGCCACCAGCCGCGGAGGGGGCGCAAATCAGCCCCAGCATTTT.

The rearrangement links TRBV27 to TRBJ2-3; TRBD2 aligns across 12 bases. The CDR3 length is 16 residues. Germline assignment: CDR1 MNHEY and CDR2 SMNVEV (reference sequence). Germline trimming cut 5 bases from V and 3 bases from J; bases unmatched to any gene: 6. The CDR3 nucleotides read TGTGCCAGCAGTGCCCAGACTAGCGGGGGAACAGATACGCAGTATTTT. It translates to CASSAQTSGGTDTQYF.

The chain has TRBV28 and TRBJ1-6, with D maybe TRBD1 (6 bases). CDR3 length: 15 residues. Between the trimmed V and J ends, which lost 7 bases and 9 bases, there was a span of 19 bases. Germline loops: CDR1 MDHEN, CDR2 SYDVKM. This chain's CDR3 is CASTTGGARRSPLHF. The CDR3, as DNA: TGTGCCAGCACCACTGGGGGGGCTCGGCGTTCACCCCTCCACTTT.

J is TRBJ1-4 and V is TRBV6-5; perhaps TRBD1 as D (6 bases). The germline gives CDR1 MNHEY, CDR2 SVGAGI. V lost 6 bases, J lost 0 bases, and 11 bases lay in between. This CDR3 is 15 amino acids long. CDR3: CASSRNRATNEKLFF. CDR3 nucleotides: TGTGCCAGCAGCCGAAACAGGGCAACTAATGAAAAACTGTTTTTT.

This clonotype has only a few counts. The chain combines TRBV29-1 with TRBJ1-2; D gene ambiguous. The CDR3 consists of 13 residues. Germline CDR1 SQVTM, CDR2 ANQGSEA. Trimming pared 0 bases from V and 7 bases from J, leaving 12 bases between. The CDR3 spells CSVEDRIDAGYTF. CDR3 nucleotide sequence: TGCAGCGTTGAAGACAGGATCGATGCTGGCTACACCTTC.

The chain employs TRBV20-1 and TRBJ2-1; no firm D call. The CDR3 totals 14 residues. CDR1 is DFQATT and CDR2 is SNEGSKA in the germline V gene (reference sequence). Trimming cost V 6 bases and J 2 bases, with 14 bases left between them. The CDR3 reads CSAQTRTAYNEQFF. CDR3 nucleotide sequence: TGCAGTGCCCAGACACGAACTGCCTACAATGAGCAGTTCTTC.

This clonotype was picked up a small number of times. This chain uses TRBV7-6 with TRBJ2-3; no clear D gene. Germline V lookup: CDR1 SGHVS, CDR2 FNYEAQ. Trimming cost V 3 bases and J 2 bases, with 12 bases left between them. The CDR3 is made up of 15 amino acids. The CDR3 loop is CASSFGQDNTDTQYF. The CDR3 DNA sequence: TGTGCCAGCAGCTTTGGGCAGGATAACACAGATACGCAGTATTTT.

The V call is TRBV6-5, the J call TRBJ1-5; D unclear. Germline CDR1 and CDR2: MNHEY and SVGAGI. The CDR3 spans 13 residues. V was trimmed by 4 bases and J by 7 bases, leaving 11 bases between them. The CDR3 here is CASSFVVGQPQHF. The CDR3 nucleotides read TGTGCCAGCAGTTTCGTTGTAGGCCAGCCCCAGCATTTT.

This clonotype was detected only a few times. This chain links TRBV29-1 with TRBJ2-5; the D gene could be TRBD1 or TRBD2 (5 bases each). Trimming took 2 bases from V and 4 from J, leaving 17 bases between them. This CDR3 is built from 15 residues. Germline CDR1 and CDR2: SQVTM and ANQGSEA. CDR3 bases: TGCAGCGTTGAAAGCGTGGGACGTAGGGGAGAGACCCAGTACTTC. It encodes CSVESVGRRGETQYF. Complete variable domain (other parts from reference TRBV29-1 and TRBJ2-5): SAVISQKPSRDICQRGTSLTIQCQVDSQVTMMFWYRQQPGQSLTLIATANQGSEATYESGFVIDKFPISRPNLTFSTLTVSNMSPEDSSIYLCSVESVGRRGETQYFGPGTRLLVL.

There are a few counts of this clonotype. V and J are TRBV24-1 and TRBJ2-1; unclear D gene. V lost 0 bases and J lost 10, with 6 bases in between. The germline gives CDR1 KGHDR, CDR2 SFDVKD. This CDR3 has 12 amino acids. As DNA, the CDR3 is TGTGCCACCAGTGATTTGCGACCCGAGCAGTTCTTC. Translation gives CATSDLRPEQFF.

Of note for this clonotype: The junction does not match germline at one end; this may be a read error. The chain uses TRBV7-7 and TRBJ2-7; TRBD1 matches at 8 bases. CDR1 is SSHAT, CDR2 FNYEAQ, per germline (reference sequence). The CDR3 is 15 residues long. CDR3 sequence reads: CASSLAADRVHEQYF. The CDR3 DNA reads TGTGCTAGCAGCTTAGCAGCGGACAGGGTCCACGAGCAGTACTTC. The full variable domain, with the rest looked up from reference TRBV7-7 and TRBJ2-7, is GAGVSQSPRYKVTKRGQDVTLRCDPISSHATLYWYQQALGQGPEFLTYFNYEAQPDKSGLPSDRFSAERPEGSISTLTIQRTEQRDSAMYRCASSLAADRVHEQYFGPGTRLTVT.

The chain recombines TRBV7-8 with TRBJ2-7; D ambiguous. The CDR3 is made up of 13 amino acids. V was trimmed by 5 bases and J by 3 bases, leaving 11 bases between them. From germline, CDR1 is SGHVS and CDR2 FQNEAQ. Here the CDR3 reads CASSNGDHYEQYF. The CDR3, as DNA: TGTGCCAGCAGCAACGGCGACCACTACGAGCAGTACTTC.

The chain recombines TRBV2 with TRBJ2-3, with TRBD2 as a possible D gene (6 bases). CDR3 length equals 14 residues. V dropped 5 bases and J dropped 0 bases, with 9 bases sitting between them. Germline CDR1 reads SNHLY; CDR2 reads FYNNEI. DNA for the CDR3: TGTGCCAGCAGTATAGCGGTTAGCACAGATACGCAGTATTTT. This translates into CASSIAVSTDTQYF.

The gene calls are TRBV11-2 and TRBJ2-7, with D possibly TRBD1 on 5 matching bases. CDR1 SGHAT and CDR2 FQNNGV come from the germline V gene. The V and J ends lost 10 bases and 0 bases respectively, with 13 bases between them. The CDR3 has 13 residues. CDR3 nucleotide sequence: TGTGCCACCAGGGCCCTAATCTCCTACGAGCAGTACTTC. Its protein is CATRALISYEQYF. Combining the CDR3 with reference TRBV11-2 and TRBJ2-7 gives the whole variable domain EAGVAQSPRYKIIEKRQSVAFWCNPISGHATLYWYQQILGQGPKLLIQFQNNGVVDDSQLPKDRFSAERLKGVDSTLKIQPAKLEDSAVYLCATRALISYEQYFGPGTRLTVT.

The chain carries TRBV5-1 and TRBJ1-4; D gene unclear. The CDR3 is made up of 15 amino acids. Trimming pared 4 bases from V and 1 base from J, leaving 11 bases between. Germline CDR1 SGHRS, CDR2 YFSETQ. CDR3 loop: CASSQQGQTNEKLFF. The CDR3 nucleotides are TGCGCCAGCAGCCAACAAGGGCAAACTAATGAAAAACTGTTTTTT.

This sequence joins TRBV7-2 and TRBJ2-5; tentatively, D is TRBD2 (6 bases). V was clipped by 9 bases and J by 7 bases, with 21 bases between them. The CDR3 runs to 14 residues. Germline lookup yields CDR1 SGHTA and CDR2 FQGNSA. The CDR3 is CASRDWRGSATQYF. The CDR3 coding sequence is TGTGCCAGTAGGGACTGGCGGGGAAGTGCGACCCAGTACTTC.

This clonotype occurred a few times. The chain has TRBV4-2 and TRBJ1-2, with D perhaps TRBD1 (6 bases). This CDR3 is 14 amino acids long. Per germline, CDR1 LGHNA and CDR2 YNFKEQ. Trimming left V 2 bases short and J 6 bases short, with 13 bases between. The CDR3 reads CASSQPHRDNGYTF. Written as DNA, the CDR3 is TGTGCCAGCAGCCAACCCCACAGGGATAATGGCTACACCTTC.

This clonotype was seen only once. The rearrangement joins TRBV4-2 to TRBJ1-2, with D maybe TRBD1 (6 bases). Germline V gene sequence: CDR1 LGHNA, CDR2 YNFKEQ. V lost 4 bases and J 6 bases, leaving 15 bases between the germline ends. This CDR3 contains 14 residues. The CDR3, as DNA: TGTGCCAGCAGCCTTATTGGGGGGGGCAATGGCTACACCTTC. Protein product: CASSLIGGGNGYTF.

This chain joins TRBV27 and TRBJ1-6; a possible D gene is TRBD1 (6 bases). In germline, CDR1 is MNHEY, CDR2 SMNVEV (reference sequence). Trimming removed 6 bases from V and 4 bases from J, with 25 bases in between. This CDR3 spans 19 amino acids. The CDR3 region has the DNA TGTGCCAGCAGCCGCTGGTGGGGACCGGGACAAATATATAATTCACCCCTCCACTTT. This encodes CASSRWWGPGQIYNSPLHF.

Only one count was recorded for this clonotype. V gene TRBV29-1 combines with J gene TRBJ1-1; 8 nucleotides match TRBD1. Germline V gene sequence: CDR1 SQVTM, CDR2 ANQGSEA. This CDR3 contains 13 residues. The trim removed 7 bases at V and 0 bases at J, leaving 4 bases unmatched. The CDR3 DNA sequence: TGCAGCGGTCGGGACAGGCTGAACACTGAAGCTTTCTTT. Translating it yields CSGRDRLNTEAFF.

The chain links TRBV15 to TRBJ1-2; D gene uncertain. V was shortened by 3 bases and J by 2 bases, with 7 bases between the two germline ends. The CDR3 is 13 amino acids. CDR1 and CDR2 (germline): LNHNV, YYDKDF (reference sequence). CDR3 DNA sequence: TGTGCCACCAGCAGCGACCAAAACTATGGCTACACCTTC. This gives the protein CATSSDQNYGYTF.